These 25 T cell receptor beta chains were all obtained from the same sample, sequenced in a study of shared clonotypes between healthy human individuals. Selected positively for CCR7 and CD45RO-negative, naive CD8 cells excluded terminally differentiated effector memory CD45RA+ cells. Generated by immunoSEQ multiplex PCR, the TCRdb table keeps only in-frame clones and is missing some. The table has about 1.9 million clones, just over 90% seen once. Sequenced sample: naive CD8+ T cells from PBMCs. The receptors originated from a man aged 18-30 years in good health. Some clones in this sample may be carry-over from other donors' samples.

This chain links TRBV27 with TRBJ2-1; 10 bases align to TRBD2. This CDR3 region has 18 residues. After removal of 0 bases from V and 0 bases from J, the junction contained 5 bases not matched to a gene. Germline assignment: CDR1 MNHEY and CDR2 SMNVEV (reference sequence). The CDR3 DNA sequence: TGTGCCAGCAGTTTATCTGTGGTAGCGGGGGGCTCCTACAATGAGCAGTTCTTC. Translation gives CASSLSVVAGGSYNEQFF.

The V gene is TRBV14, the J gene TRBJ1-2; maybe TRBD1 (5 bases). Germline CDR1 and CDR2: SGHDN and FVKESK. Trimming pared 0 bases from V and 13 bases from J, leaving 9 bases between. The CDR3 runs to 11 residues. This chain's CDR3 is CASSQDRGGTF. For the CDR3, the DNA is TGTGCCAGCAGCCAAGACCGGGGGGGCACCTTC.

The V gene is TRBV5-1, the J gene TRBJ2-1, with 14 bases matching TRBD2. This CDR3 is built from 18 residues. Unmatched junction bases numbered 6, after V lost 3 bases and J lost 1 base. The germline gives CDR1 SGHRS, CDR2 YFSETQ. Written as DNA, the CDR3 is TGCGCCAGCAGCTCGCTGACTAGCGGGAGGGTATCCTACAATGAGCAGTTCTTC. Its translation: CASSSLTSGRVSYNEQFF.

The chain links TRBV7-3 to TRBJ2-7; TRBD2 aligns across 9 bases. CDR1 is SGHTA and CDR2 is FQGTGA in the germline V gene. CDR3 size: 13 residues. The trim removed 5 bases at V and 5 bases at J, leaving 4 bases unmatched. The CDR3 protein is CASSPSGAHEQYF. CDR3 coding DNA: TGTGCCAGCAGCCCTAGCGGGGCCCACGAGCAGTACTTC.

The chain joins TRBV9 to TRBJ2-7; D not resolved. This CDR3 contains 14 residues. Trimming shortened V by 0 bases and J by 1 base, and 8 bases separated the two germline ends. CDR1 and CDR2 from the germline V gene are SGDLS and YYNGEE. The CDR3: CASSVASTSYEQYF. DNA of the CDR3: TGTGCCAGCAGCGTAGCTTCGACATCCTACGAGCAGTACTTC.

On this clone: It is likely a read error: a sequence one base away is far more abundant. CDR3: CASTPRGYEQYF. In DNA form, the CDR3 reads TGTGCCAGCACCCCCCGGGGCTACGAGCAGTACTTC. The chain links TRBV28 to TRBJ2-7, with D possibly matching TRBD2 (5 bases). The CDR3 sequence is 12 residues long. Trimming shortened V by 7 bases and J by 3 bases, and 10 bases separated the two germline ends. CDR1 and CDR2 (germline): MDHEN, SYDVKM.

This clone has a single count. The chain uses TRBV9 and TRBJ2-7; the D call may be TRBD1 or TRBD2 (5 bases each). This CDR3 is built from 14 residues. The germline V gene encodes CDR1 SGDLS and CDR2 YYNGEE. V lost 2 bases and J 1 base, leaving 10 bases between the germline ends. CDR3 coding DNA: TGTGCCAGCAGCGTCAGGGAGTTGTCCTACGAGCAGTACTTC. Translated, it gives CASSVRELSYEQYF.

The V and J genes are TRBV27 and TRBJ2-7; D is undetermined. Per germline, CDR1 MNHEY and CDR2 SMNVEV (reference sequence). V lost 3 bases and J lost 7, with 10 bases in between. This CDR3 spans 12 amino acids. The CDR3 coding sequence is TGTGCCAGCAGTTTTTTCCCCGGGGAGCAGTACTTC. Protein sequence: CASSFFPGEQYF.

This clone occurred once. This chain links TRBV4-2 with TRBJ1-1; D is unresolved. The CDR3 spans 17 residues. V dropped 4 bases and J dropped 1 base, with 19 bases sitting between them. In germline, CDR1 is LGHNA, CDR2 YNFKEQ. The CDR3, as DNA: TGTGCCAGCAGCCTCGGAACCGGCAGACCTGAGAACACTGAAGCTTTCTTT. Translating it yields CASSLGTGRPENTEAFF.

This chain links TRBV19 with TRBJ2-3; no definite D call. V was shortened by 3 bases and J by 6 bases, with 7 bases between the two germline ends. This CDR3 has 12 residues. CDR1 and CDR2 from the germline V gene are LNHDA and SQIVND (reference sequence). CDR3 amino acids: CASSITRDTQYF. CDR3 nucleotides: TGTGCCAGTAGTATTACAAGGGATACGCAGTATTTT.

The V gene is TRBV5-6, the J gene TRBJ2-3; 9 bases agree with TRBD2. The CDR3 spans 17 residues. In germline, CDR1 is SGHDT, CDR2 YYEEEE. Trimming at V came to 2 bases and at J to 2 bases, leaving 9 bases not matched to a gene. Written as DNA, the CDR3 is TGTGCCAGCAGCTTTAGCCCCCTAGCGGGGCCCACAGATACGCAGTATTTT. Encoded protein: CASSFSPLAGPTDTQYF.

With regard to this clone: The same CDR3 arises from other DNA sequences in this sample as well. The chain links TRBV5-4 to TRBJ2-7; D is possibly TRBD1 (6 bases). The V gene's germline CDR1 is SGHNT and CDR2 YYREEE (reference sequence). Trimming removed 0 bases at V and 1 base at J, with 8 bases between. The CDR3 contains 14 residues. CDR3 region: CASSLDRVSYEQYF. CDR3 bases: TGTGCCAGCAGCTTGGACAGGGTTTCCTACGAGCAGTACTTC.

The rearrangement uses TRBV7-9 and TRBJ2-1; 7 nucleotides match TRBD2. Germline loops: CDR1 SEHNR, CDR2 FQNEAQ (reference sequence). The length of the CDR3 is 16 residues. V lost 2 bases and J lost 0; bases outside the gene matches: 4. The CDR3 protein is CASSLRGGSSYNEQFF. The CDR3 DNA is TGTGCCAGCAGCTTACGGGGCGGGAGCTCCTACAATGAGCAGTTCTTC.

The chain is built from TRBV6-6 and TRBJ1-2, with no clear D. The germline gives CDR1 MNHNY, CDR2 SVGAGI (reference sequence). Trimming pared 0 bases from V and 6 bases from J, leaving 11 bases between. This CDR3 contains 14 residues. The CDR3 loop reads CASSYSMGRDGYTF. CDR3 coding DNA: TGTGCCAGCAGTTACTCGATGGGGAGAGATGGCTACACCTTC.

The chain combines TRBV7-9 with TRBJ2-1, with TRBD1 as a possible D gene (5 bases). CDR1 SEHNR and CDR2 FQNEAQ come from the germline V gene (reference sequence). The germline V and J ends were trimmed by 11 bases and 0 bases, with 17 bases remaining between them. This CDR3 contains 15 residues. The CDR3 DNA follows: TGTGCCGTAGCCGTGGGGCCGAGCTCCTACAATGAGCAGTTCTTC. Amino acid sequence: CAVAVGPSSYNEQFF.

The chain has TRBV28 and TRBJ2-7; 9 bases are a match to TRBD1. The CDR3 is 18 residues long. With V trimmed by 3 bases and J by 4 bases, 16 bases remained unmatched. Germline V gene sequence: CDR1 MDHEN, CDR2 SYDVKM. CDR3 sequence: CASSFSPGTGIGGYEQYF. The CDR3 DNA follows: TGTGCCAGCAGTTTTTCCCCAGGGACAGGGATCGGGGGATACGAGCAGTACTTC. The full variable domain, with the rest looked up from reference TRBV28 and TRBJ2-7, is DVKVTQSSRYLVKRTGEKVFLECVQDMDHENMFWYRQDPGLGLRLIYFSYDVKMKEKGDIPEGYSVSREKKERFSLILESASTNQTSMYLCASSFSPGTGIGGYEQYFGPGTRLTVT.

The genes are TRBV4-2 and TRBJ2-1; 9 bases match TRBD2. Germline V gene lookup returns CDR1 LGHNA and CDR2 YNFKEQ. The CDR3 extends over 15 amino acids. The trim removed 5 bases at V and 6 bases at J, leaving 8 bases unmatched. The CDR3 DNA is TGTGCCAGCAGCTCTATAGCGGGAGTGGTCAATGAGCAGTTCTTC. It translates to CASSSIAGVVNEQFF.

CDR3 DNA: TGTGCCAGCAGTTACATAGGAACAGGAGAGACCCAGTACTTC. Its protein is CASSYIGTGETQYF. The chain combines TRBV6-6 with TRBJ2-5, with D maybe TRBD1 (5 bases). From germline, CDR1 is MNHNY and CDR2 SVGAGI (reference sequence). The V end lost 2 bases, the J end lost 4 bases, and 11 bases lay between the germline ends. The CDR3 is 14 residues long.

This chain joins TRBV4-1 and TRBJ2-3; possible D gene TRBD1, 6 bases. V was pared by 4 bases and J by 1 base, with 12 bases between. The CDR3 is 15 amino acids. Looked up from germline, CDR1 is MGHRA and CDR2 is YSYEKL. The chain's CDR3 is CASSRGQGRTDTQYF. The CDR3, as DNA: TGCGCCAGCAGCCGGGGCCAGGGGCGCACAGATACGCAGTATTTT.

The chain recombines TRBV13 with TRBJ2-5; D tentatively fits TRBD1 or TRBD2 (5 bases each). V was pared by 5 bases and J by 1 base, with 8 bases between. Germline values: CDR1 PRHDT, CDR2 FYEKMQ (reference sequence). This CDR3 is 13 amino acids long. The CDR3 DNA reads TGTGCCAGCAGCGTTGGGACCCAAGAGACCCAGTACTTC. Protein: CASSVGTQETQYF. The whole variable domain, filled in from reference TRBV13 and TRBJ2-5, reads AAGVIQSPRHLIKEKRETATLKCYPIPRHDTVYWYQQGPGQDPQFLISFYEKMQSDKGSIPDRFSAQQFSDYHSELNMSSLELGDSALYFCASSVGTQETQYFGPGTRLLVL.

V usage is TRBV9 and J usage is TRBJ2-3, with D perhaps TRBD1 (5 bases). Germline CDR1 SGDLS, CDR2 YYNGEE. V lost 2 bases to trimming and J lost 5 bases, with 12 bases between them. The CDR3 is 14 residues long. For the CDR3, the DNA is TGTGCCAGCAGCGTTATAGGGGCCGGAGATACGCAGTATTTT. This encodes CASSVIGAGDTQYF.

This chain connects TRBV2 to TRBJ2-7, with D possibly being TRBD2 (6 bases). The V gene lost 8 bases and the J gene lost 0 bases, with 17 bases spanning the gap. This CDR3 spans 15 amino acids. Germline CDR1 and CDR2: SNHLY and FYNNEI. DNA for the CDR3: TGTGCCAGCGCGGGGAGCCGGGGTCACTCCTACGAGCAGTACTTC. This gives the protein CASAGSRGHSYEQYF.

This rearrangement joins TRBV29-1 to TRBJ1-2; no clear D. Trimming took 7 bases from V and 8 from J, leaving 14 bases between them. The CDR3 is made up of 11 amino acids. Germline V gene sequence: CDR1 SQVTM, CDR2 ANQGSEA. CDR3 nucleotides: TGCAGCGCCCGCGGTACCTACGGCTACACCTTC. This encodes CSARGTYGYTF.

The rearrangement uses TRBV2 and TRBJ2-7, with 11 bases fitting TRBD2. V was pared by 3 bases and J by 0 bases, with 7 bases of the junction left unmatched. Germline V gene lookup returns CDR1 SNHLY and CDR2 FYNNEI. The CDR3 is 17 amino acids. CDR3 DNA: TGTGCCAGCAGTGACCACCTAGCGGGAGGCGTCTCCTACGAGCAGTACTTC. It yields the protein CASSDHLAGGVSYEQYF.

This rearrangement joins TRBV27 to TRBJ2-6, with 11 bases fitting TRBD1. V gave up 4 bases and J gave up 0 bases; unmatched junction bases: 14. There are 21 residues in the CDR3. Germline CDR1 and CDR2: MNHEY and SMNVEV (reference sequence). CDR3 in DNA: TGTGCCAGCAGTTCTCGAAAACACCCCGGGACAGGGGGCTCTGGGGCCAACGTCCTGACTTTC. Protein sequence: CASSSRKHPGTGGSGANVLTF.